This TCR beta chain was retrieved from a study of OX40 agonist ivuxolimab in advanced cancers. Findings and limits, study-wide: Researchers did not determine the expanded peripheral T cells' antigen specificity.

Method: immunoSEQ multiplex PCR; TCRdb's copy keeps in-frame clones and lacks some. In the table there are roughly 100,000 clones, around 85% of which are singletons. Remarks on this clone: The antigen is undetermined.

The V gene end was trimmed by 4 bases and the J gene end by 1 base; junction bases not matched to a gene: 7. The CDR3 spans 17 residues. The germline V gene has CDR1 SGHRS and CDR2 YFSETQ. The J gene is TRBJ2-3, the V gene TRBV5-1; 12 bases are a match to TRBD2. This TCR derives from an adult with an advanced solid tumor such as melanoma, head and neck, liver or kidney cancer. Specimen: CD4+ or CD8+ T cells sorted from blood, collected in a trial of the OX40 agonist ivuxolimab. The CDR3 sequence: CASSGSTSGRGTDTQYF. In DNA form, the CDR3 reads TGCGCCAGCAGCGGCTCGACTAGCGGGAGAGGCACAGATACGCAGTATTTT.